These 16 T cell receptor beta chains share one sample of origin, sequenced in a study of cytomegalovirus exposure and HLA in healthy donors. This PCR relied on a set of 60 Vbeta primers and 13 Jbeta primers. Sequencing was performed with immunoSEQ multiplex PCR; in TCRdb, only in-frame clones are kept and a portion is missing. The table includes approximately 140,000 clones, roughly 77% detected once. The sequencing sample was made of PBMCs. The receptors stem from a human donor in good health.

In this sample, this clone turned up once. The CDR3: CTSSHSPVRQTPKTYEQYF. The CDR3 nucleotides are TGCACCAGCAGCCATAGTCCTGTCAGACAAACCCCTAAAACCTACGAGCAGTACTTC. The rearrangement joins TRBV1 to TRBJ2-7; the table's D call, TRBD1, has no DNA check behind it. TRBV1 is a pseudogene. The CDR3 spans 19 residues.

The V call is TRBV11-2, the J call TRBJ2-5, with 9 bases that match TRBD1. This CDR3 contains 16 residues. Germline V gene lookup returns CDR1 SGHAT and CDR2 FQNNGV. V trimming: 5 bases; J trimming: 2 bases; junction bases outside the gene matches: 9. The CDR3 DNA follows: TGTGCCAGCAGCACCCGAGGGACAGGGCGGCAAGAGACCCAGTACTTC. Translation: CASSTRGTGRQETQYF.

V is TRBV4-1 and J is TRBJ2-7; D gene unclear. CDR1 and CDR2 from the germline V gene are MGHRA and YSYEKL. V lost 3 bases and J lost 4, with 4 bases in between. The CDR3 has 11 amino acids. The CDR3 spells CASSHQYEQYF. The CDR3 nucleotides read TGCGCCAGCAGCCACCAGTACGAGCAGTACTTC.

V gene TRBV5-8 combines with J gene TRBJ1-5, with 9 bases fitting TRBD1. CDR1 and CDR2 (germline): SGHTS, YDEGEE. Trimming cost V 2 bases and J 4 bases; bases outside gene matches: 7. The CDR3 spans 16 residues. The CDR3 loop reads CASSLGTGYSNQPQHF. The DNA of the CDR3 is TGTGCCAGCAGCTTAGGGACAGGGTACTCTAATCAGCCCCAGCATTTT.

This clone was detected only a few times. The chain uses TRBV6-6 and TRBJ2-7, with 10 bases fitting TRBD1. V gave up 7 bases and J gave up 4 bases; unmatched junction bases: 7. The germline gives CDR1 MNHNY, CDR2 SVGAGI (reference sequence). The CDR3 runs to 14 residues. The CDR3 sequence: CASTRGQGVYEQYF. DNA of the CDR3: TGTGCCAGCACCCGAGGACAGGGGGTTTACGAGCAGTACTTC.

V gene TRBV6-1 combines with J gene TRBJ2-7; D ambiguous. Germline assignment: CDR1 MNHNS and CDR2 SASEGT. The CDR3 loop spans 11 amino acids. Trimming pared 8 bases from V and 3 bases from J, leaving 8 bases between. As DNA, the CDR3 is TGTGCCAGCGCGTATAGCTACGAGCAGTACTTC. The encoded protein is CASAYSYEQYF.

This chain connects TRBV5-6 to TRBJ2-7; 7 bases line up with TRBD2. Germline V gives CDR1 SGHDT, CDR2 YYEEEE. This CDR3 spans 15 amino acids. J was trimmed by 2 bases and V by 3 bases; bases with no gene match: 8. The CDR3 region has the DNA TGTGCCAGCAGCTGGGGGGGAATTAGGGCCTACGAGCAGTACTTC. Its translation: CASSWGGIRAYEQYF.

J is TRBJ2-7 and V is TRBV7-2; D is perhaps TRBD2 (5 bases). Trimming took off 0 bases at V and 1 base at J, with 13 bases between the two ends. Germline loops: CDR1 SGHTA, CDR2 FQGNSA. The CDR3 totals 16 residues. CDR3 bases: TGTGCCAGCAGCTTAGCGGTTAGCGTAGGATCCTACGAGCAGTACTTC. Protein product: CASSLAVSVGSYEQYF.

The chain uses TRBV11-2 and TRBJ2-5, with D tentatively TRBD2 (7 bases). This CDR3 has 15 residues. CDR1 and CDR2 from the germline V gene are SGHAT and FQNNGV. The V end was cut by 7 bases, the J end by 5 bases, with 20 bases between. For the CDR3, the DNA is TGTGCCAGCACCTTGGAGGGGGGGGTTTTTGAGACCCAGTACTTC. This sequence encodes CASTLEGGVFETQYF. Combining the CDR3 with reference TRBV11-2 and TRBJ2-5 gives the whole variable domain EAGVAQSPRYKIIEKRQSVAFWCNPISGHATLYWYQQILGQGPKLLIQFQNNGVVDDSQLPKDRFSAERLKGVDSTLKIQPAKLEDSAVYLCASTLEGGVFETQYFGPGTRLLVL.

The chain combines TRBV7-6 with TRBJ2-7, with TRBD2 identical over 10 bases. Germline CDR1 reads SGHVS; CDR2 reads FNYEAQ. J was trimmed by 5 bases and V by 5 bases; bases with no gene match: 0. The length of the CDR3 is 12 residues. The DNA of the CDR3 is TGTGCCAGCAGCACTAGCGGGAACGAGCAGTACTTC. Translating gives CASSTSGNEQYF.

The rearrangement joins TRBV4-3 to TRBJ1-1; possibly TRBD1 for D (5 bases). The length of the CDR3 is 15 residues. In germline, CDR1 is LGHNA, CDR2 YSLEER. Trimming took off 0 bases at V and 5 bases at J, with 13 bases between the two ends. The CDR3 loop reads CASSQEGVRGTEAFF. The CDR3 nucleotides read TGCGCCAGCAGCCAAGAAGGGGTACGAGGAACTGAAGCTTTCTTT.

The chain carries TRBV18 and TRBJ1-1; D unclear. Per germline, CDR1 KGHSH and CDR2 LQKENI. The CDR3 runs 15 residues. Deletions cut 1 base from V and 2 bases from J, with 11 bases between. The CDR3 nucleotides are TGTGCCAGCTCACCACGGGAGGGAGTAAACACTGAAGCTTTCTTT. It translates to CASSPREGVNTEAFF.

The chain recombines TRBV6-1 with TRBJ2-5; 12 bases line up with TRBD1. This CDR3 region has 15 residues. Germline CDR1 and CDR2: MNHNS and SASEGT. With V trimmed by 6 bases and J by 1 base, 3 bases remained unmatched. The CDR3 region has the DNA TGTGCCAGCAGGGGGACAGGGGGCCTCCAAGAGACCCAGTACTTC. It specifies CASRGTGGLQETQYF.

As DNA, the CDR3 is TGTGCCAGCAGCTTAGGGCTGAACTACGAGCAGTACTTC. It translates to CASSLGLNYEQYF. The gene calls are TRBV7-9 and TRBJ2-7; D is uncertain. The CDR3 length is 13 residues. Trimming shortened V by 1 base and J by 3 bases, and 7 bases separated the two germline ends. Per germline, CDR1 SEHNR and CDR2 FQNEAQ (reference sequence).

The chain carries TRBV30 and TRBJ1-1, with D unclear. Germline assignment: CDR1 GTSNPN and CDR2 SVGIG (reference sequence). Trimming removed 4 bases from V and 4 bases from J, with 7 bases in between. The CDR3 runs 11 residues. The CDR3 spells CAWIRATEAFF. The CDR3 nucleotides are TGTGCCTGGATTAGAGCCACTGAAGCTTTCTTT.

Remarks on this clone: The junction departs from the called germline gene at one end, perhaps through a read error. The chain has TRBV7-9 and TRBJ2-7; maybe TRBD1 (6 bases). Germline lookup yields CDR1 SEHNR and CDR2 FQNEAQ (reference sequence). The CDR3 is made up of 14 amino acids. In nucleotides, the CDR3 is TGTTCCAGCAGCTACGACAGGTTCTCCTACGAGCAGTACTTC. It specifies CSSSYDRFSYEQYF.